A selection of T cell receptor beta chains follows, all from one sample in a study of HIV-infected patients and healthy controls. TCRdb passed the 5' RACE reads through MiXCR, listing each CDR3 protein once. The table lists about 16,000 distinct CDR3 sequences, 9.4% of them singletons. The sample comprised blood. The receptors here all came from an adult in good health. Both conserved end residues are part of each CDR3. D genes are given only for firm matches. For some rows the clone size is stated as once, few or many, or as a class when expanded; others skip it.

cdr3_aa	cdr3_nt	cdr3_length	v_call	d_call	j_call	clone_size
CASSFPPGGRDEKLFF	TGTGCCAGCAGTTTTCCCCCAGGGGGCCGGGATGAAAAACTGTTTTTT	16	TRBV6-6	TRBD1	TRBJ1-4	many
CASSYPAGQGYEQYF	TGTGCCAGCAGTTACCCGGCGGGACAGGGATACGAGCAGTACTTC	15	TRBV6-6	TRBD1	TRBJ2-7	.
CASSLPPGQYDEQFF	TGTGCCAGCAGTCTCCCGCCAGGCCAGTATGATGAGCAGTTCTTC	15	TRBV5-6	.	TRBJ2-1	.
CASSRDFLGTDTQYF	TGCGCCAGCAGCCGGGACTTTTTGGGCACAGATACGCAGTATTTT	15	TRBV4-1	.	TRBJ2-3	many
CASSPRTGVKETQYF	TGTGCCAGCTCACCAAGGACAGGGGTCAAAGAGACCCAGTACTTC	15	TRBV18	TRBD1	TRBJ2-5	many
CASSIMETQYF	TGTGCCAGCAGCATCATGGAGACCCAGTACTTC	11	TRBV12-3/TRBV12-4	.	TRBJ2-5	many
CSVDQGLQETQYF	TGCAGCGTTGACCAGGGATTACAAGAGACCCAGTACTTC	13	TRBV29-1	.	TRBJ2-5	many
CASSPPLGDVNYGYTF	TGTGCCAGCTCACCACCGCTGGGAGACGTTAATTATGGCTACACCTTC	16	TRBV18	.	TRBJ1-2	.
CSARVTSEKLFF	TGCAGTGCTAGGGTGACAAGTGAAAAACTGTTTTTT	12	TRBV20-1	.	TRBJ1-4	medium-sized
CSAPDLTDTQYF	TGCAGTGCCCCCGACTTAACAGATACGCAGTATTTT	12	TRBV20-1	.	TRBJ2-3	many
CSVGISGSGDTQYF	TGCAGCGTTGGAATTAGCGGGAGCGGAGATACGCAGTATTTT	14	TRBV29-1	TRBD2	TRBJ2-3	medium-sized
CASSPGTGDSETQYF	TGTGCCAGCAGCCCGGGGACAGGGGATTCGGAGACCCAGTACTTC	15	TRBV11-2	TRBD1	TRBJ2-5	medium-sized
CAISDGGRQETQYF	TGTGCCATCAGTGATGGTGGCAGACAAGAGACCCAGTACTTC	14	TRBV10-3	.	TRBJ2-5	.
CASSRDRLDTQYF	TGTGCCAGCAGTCGGGACAGGCTGGATACGCAGTATTTT	13	TRBV6-5	TRBD1	TRBJ2-3	medium-sized
CASSLYYEASGSDTQYF	TGTGCCAGCAGCTTATATTATGAGGCTAGCGGATCAGATACGCAGTATTTT	17	TRBV7-6	TRBD2	TRBJ2-3	many
CSVAQGAGSGYTF	TGCAGCGTTGCCCAGGGGGCGGGAAGTGGCTACACCTTC	13	TRBV29-1	TRBD1	TRBJ1-2	many
CASGQGFETQYF	TGTGCCAGCGGTCAGGGGTTTGAGACCCAGTACTTC	12	TRBV13	.	TRBJ2-5	few
CASSRDRENTEAFF	TGTGCCAGCAGCAGGGACAGGGAAAACACTGAAGCTTTCTTT	14	TRBV7-2	TRBD1	TRBJ1-1	many
CASGQAFTDTQYF	TGTGCCAGCGGCCAAGCCTTCACAGATACGCAGTATTTT	13	TRBV7-8	.	TRBJ2-3	many
CASSQELTGMSNQPQHF	TGCGCCAGCAGCCAAGAATTAACGGGGATGAGCAATCAGCCCCAGCATTTT	17	TRBV4-1	.	TRBJ1-5	.
CASSKAWGRDRGQDTQYF	TGTGCCAGCAGCAAAGCCTGGGGGCGGGACAGGGGGCAAGATACGCAGTATTTT	18	TRBV21-1	.	TRBJ2-3	many
CASSLPRSDTQYF	TGTGCCAGCAGCTTACCTCGATCAGATACGCAGTATTTT	13	TRBV7-9	.	TRBJ2-3	many
CSVLAGEGGTDTQYF	TGCAGCGTGTTGGCGGGGGAGGGAGGCACAGATACGCAGTATTTT	15	TRBV29-1	TRBD2	TRBJ2-3	.
CASSGGEKLFF	TGTGCCAGCTCCGGGGGTGAAAAACTGTTTTTT	11	TRBV27	.	TRBJ1-4	many
CASRSPGGNIQYF	TGTGCCAGCAGATCCCCGGGCGGAAACATTCAGTACTTC	13	TRBV12-3/TRBV12-4	.	TRBJ2-4	many
CASSVTATNEKLFF	TGTGCCAGCAGCGTCACAGCAACTAATGAAAAACTGTTTTTT	14	TRBV9	.	TRBJ1-4	.
CASSQPNTRGRGTDTQYF	TGTGCCAGCAGCCAACCAAACACTCGGGGGAGAGGCACAGATACGCAGTATTTT	18	TRBV3-1	.	TRBJ2-3	.
CSARAGTDTQYF	TGCAGTGCTAGAGCCGGCACAGATACGCAGTATTTT	12	TRBV20-1	.	TRBJ2-3	many
CASSQDIGAQQPQHF	TGTGCCAGCAGCCAAGATATTGGGGCCCAGCAGCCCCAGCATTTT	15	TRBV3-1	.	TRBJ1-5	few
CASVWRAGQPQHF	TGTGCCAGTGTATGGAGGGCGGGTCAGCCCCAGCATTTT	13	TRBV6-1	.	TRBJ1-5	medium-sized
CASSSSRGVVAQYF	TGTGCCAGTAGTAGTTCGCGGGGAGTGGTGGCCCAGTACTTC	14	TRBV19	.	TRBJ2-5	medium-sized
CASRSGDTQYF	TGCGCCAGCCGGTCCGGGGATACGCAGTATTTT	11	TRBV5-1	.	TRBJ2-3	many
CASSLWREKLFF	TGTGCCAGCAGCTTATGGCGCGAAAAACTGTTTTTT	12	TRBV7-2	.	TRBJ1-4	medium-sized
CASRPTGTTNEKLFF	TGTGCCAGCAGGCCGACAGGAACAACTAATGAAAAACTGTTTTTT	15	TRBV6-5	.	TRBJ1-4	many
CASRPTTSGVTDTQYF	TGTGCCAGCAGACCCACGACTAGCGGGGTCACAGATACGCAGTATTTT	16	TRBV6-6	TRBD2	TRBJ2-3	many
CASSIDYIEDGYTF	TGTGCCAGCAGTATTGATTACATCGAGGATGGCTACACCTTC	14	TRBV25-1	.	TRBJ1-2	many
CASSPLTGGIQETQYF	TGTGCCAGCTCACCGCTTACAGGCGGAATTCAAGAGACCCAGTACTTC	16	TRBV18	.	TRBJ2-5	few
CASSLGVAVTDTQYF	TGTGCCAGCAGCTTAGGGGTAGCGGTCACAGATACGCAGTATTTT	15	TRBV7-6	.	TRBJ2-3	many
CASSEDIREGAFF	TGTGCCAGCAGTGAAGACATCCGGGAGGGGGCTTTCTTT	13	TRBV2	.	TRBJ1-1	many
CASGQGSTEAFF	TGTGCCAGTGGACAGGGTTCCACTGAAGCTTTCTTT	12	TRBV28	TRBD1	TRBJ1-1	many
CASSSAGHMTSYNSPLHF	TGTGCCAGCAGCTCCGCGGGGCATATGACCTCCTATAATTCACCCCTCCACTTT	18	TRBV21-1	.	TRBJ1-6	many
CASSVDTDGEQFF	TGTGCCAGCAGCGTAGATACAGACGGTGAGCAGTTCTTC	13	TRBV9	.	TRBJ2-1	few
CSAREPGTAKNIQYF	TGCAGTGCTAGAGAACCCGGGACTGCCAAAAACATTCAGTACTTC	15	TRBV20-1	.	TRBJ2-4	.
CASSLRIAYNEQFF	TGTGCCAGCAGCTTGCGAATAGCTTACAATGAGCAGTTCTTC	14	TRBV5-4	.	TRBJ2-1	many
CASSLGPVDEQYF	TGTGCCAGCAGCTTAGGTCCGGTAGACGAGCAGTACTTC	13	TRBV11-2	.	TRBJ2-7	many
CASSLSTGQGFLAKNIQYF	TGTGCCAGCAGTTTAAGTACCGGACAGGGGTTTTTAGCCAAAAACATTCAGTACTTC	19	TRBV28	TRBD1	TRBJ2-4	many
CASSPGTSGTDTQYF	TGTGCCAGCAGCCCCGGGACTAGCGGCACAGATACGCAGTATTTT	15	TRBV2	TRBD2	TRBJ2-3	medium-sized
CASRRESNQPQHF	TGTGCCAGCAGGAGGGAAAGCAATCAGCCCCAGCATTTT	13	TRBV2	.	TRBJ1-5	many
CASSLGTSEVETQYF	TGTGCCAGCAGCCTTGGGACTAGCGAAGTGGAGACCCAGTACTTC	15	TRBV3-1	TRBD2	TRBJ2-5	.
CASSQDQAGGSHF	TGTGCCAGCAGCCAAGATCAAGCGGGAGGGTCCCACTTC	13	TRBV3-1	TRBD2	TRBJ2-1	few
CSARGNGANVLTF	TGCAGTGCTAGGGGAAATGGGGCCAACGTCCTGACTTTC	13	TRBV20-1	.	TRBJ2-6	.
CSVADTNQPQHF	TGCAGCGTTGCGGACACCAATCAGCCCCAGCATTTT	12	TRBV29-1	.	TRBJ1-5	medium-sized
CASSHRGPNTEAFF	TGTGCCAGCAGTCACAGGGGACCGAACACTGAAGCTTTCTTT	14	TRBV6-5	TRBD1	TRBJ1-1	few
CASSPTGTTYEQYF	TGTGCCAGCAGCCCGACCGGGACGACCTACGAGCAGTACTTC	14	TRBV14	.	TRBJ2-7	.
CASSPLGRSTDTQYF	TGTGCCAGCAGTCCCCTGGGGCGGAGCACAGATACGCAGTATTTT	15	TRBV6-1	.	TRBJ2-3	few
CASSWGASAGELFF	TGTGCCAGCAGCTGGGGAGCATCGGCCGGGGAGCTGTTTTTT	14	TRBV3-1	.	TRBJ2-2	many